This TCR beta chain was found in a study of blood T cell repertoires in COVID-19. Assay used: immunoSEQ multiplex PCR; TCRdb lists only in-frame clones, some missing. In the table there are more than 95,000 clones, roughly 80% of which are singletons. Unmatched junction bases numbered 9, after V lost 4 bases and J lost 4 bases. The CDR3 covers 15 residues. CDR1 and CDR2 from the germline V gene are GTSNPN and SVGIG (reference sequence). V gene TRBV30 combines with J gene TRBJ1-3; 8 bases line up with TRBD1. The sequencing sample was made of peripheral blood. The sequence was obtained from a woman aged 80 or over with acute or convalescent COVID-19. The CDR3 nucleotides are TGTGCCTGGATCCTCCGGGACAGGATCGGAAACACCATATATTTT. Translating gives CAWILRDRIGNTIYF. The variable domain in full, with the rest retrieved from reference TRBV30 and TRBJ1-3, is SQTIHQWPATLVQPVGSPLSLECTVEGTSNPNLYWYRQAAGRGLQLLFYSVGIGQISSEVPQNLSASRPQDRQFILSSKKLLLSDSGFYLCAWILRDRIGNTIYFGEGSWLTVV.